This T cell receptor beta chain is drawn from a study of cytomegalovirus exposure and HLA in healthy donors. Notes on the study in general: Earlier analysis yielded a pattern in which most TCR beta V segments were productive about 87% or about 30% of the time. Among TCR beta chains, those listed as cytomegalovirus-associated numbered over 150. As a later analysis showed, several of the most significant clusters appeared to be linked to common viral pathogens.

It was healthy bone marrow donors who served as donors. On this clone: Antigen unknown.

The PCR employed 60 Vbeta primers together with 13 Jbeta primers. Clones were read by immunoSEQ multiplex PCR, and TCRdb kept only the in-frame ones, dropping some. The sample lists about 200,000 clones; 82% were seen once. The junction had 5 bases not matched to a gene; V was cut back by 2 bases and J by 3 bases. The germline gives CDR1 MNHNS, CDR2 SASEGT. The CDR3 runs to 16 residues. V gene TRBV6-1 combines with J gene TRBJ2-3, with 10 bases fitting TRBD2. The sample taken for sequencing was PBMCs. The TCR comes from a woman aged 40 to 50 in good health and CMV-seronegative. The CDR3 region has the DNA TGTGCCAGCAGTGAATGGGCTAGCGGGAGAACAGATACGCAGTATTTT. Residues: CASSEWASGRTDTQYF.